This T cell receptor beta chain comes out of a study of OX40 agonist ivuxolimab in advanced cancers. Study details: Among those enrolled, mean age was 60 years (range 23 to 79) and less than 90% were male.

Using immunoSEQ multiplex PCR, the repertoire was profiled, and TCRdb retains in-frame clones only, with some absent. Of about 46,000 clones in the sample, approximately 86% were seen once. The specimen comprised CD4+ or CD8+ T cells sorted from blood, sampled in a trial of the OX40 agonist ivuxolimab. The source of this sequence is an adult with an advanced solid tumor such as melanoma, head and neck, liver or kidney cancer.

CDR3 in amino acids: CASSPKRGEKLFF. As DNA, the CDR3 is TGTGCCAGCAGCCCTAAGAGGGGAGAAAAACTGTTTTTT. V and J are TRBV6-6 and TRBJ1-4; D is perhaps TRBD1 (5 bases). Trimming removed 6 bases at V and 8 bases at J, with 13 bases between. The germline gives CDR1 MNHNY, CDR2 SVGAGI (reference sequence). The CDR3 length is 13 residues.